This record looks at one T cell receptor beta chain sequence and its context. Its antigen remains unidentified. There are no base qualities to consult, and no much larger clone falls within one base. The immunoSEQ Assay, a bias-controlled multiplex PCR, was used to amplify TCRbeta CDR3 regions from genomic DNA. Regarding the original processing steps: Within the assay, amplification of reference gene primers was used to estimate how many nucleated cells each sample contained. Sequence reads were collapsed and filtered to measure the absolute abundance of every unique TCRbeta CDR3 rearrangement. Productive Simpson clonality was computed per sample as the square root of Simpson's diversity index over productive rearrangements. Entries here come from immuneACCESS through TCRdb and include only in-frame sequences with V and J called. Some clones fail to appear in such tables; in the studies checked, an unresolved V gene covers under half of the shortfall, and the cause of the remainder is unknown. V and J calls and clone size are as listed in that table; D and trimming were resolved from the DNA. Here the sample has roughly 100,000 clones; around 88% occur a single time. The ten largest clones capture approximately 3.7% of the sample.

Compared with germline, V lacks 8 bases and J lacks 3 bases; bases without a gene match: 7. The CDR3 goes from the cysteine to the phenylalanine over 14 residues. This entry keeps only the CDR3 DNA: 42 bases, framed from base 1. Reading the germline V gene gives CDR1 MNHEY and CDR2 SVGAGI. This entry belongs to a study of blood T cell repertoires in COVID-19 (TCRdb year 2020). Study-level background: The collaborator samples originated in the United States, Italy and Spain and spanned the acute and convalescent phases of COVID-19. The material from the prospective study consisted of cDNA or gDNA derived from T cells, B-cell-depleted T cells, or PBMCs. Subjects who had been exposed to COVID-19, were actively infected with it, or had recovered from it provided the deeply sampled blood TCRbeta repertoires that made up the dataset. The repertoires were released in a freely available public database meant as a resource for research on the immune response to SARS-CoV-2. Samples came from the ongoing ImmuneRACE study (first 160 participants) plus 1,254 subjects from 6 global collaborators. Sample metadata almost always included a de-identified subject ID, COVID-19 status, age in years and sex. Where HLA class I and class II types were available, the types were taken from metadata supplied by the sample provider, not from assay-based typing. The paper's findings and limits, for the study overall: How much clinical and demographic metadata was included differed by source and by participant, and the metadata was provided uncurated.

Whole blood was collected in K2EDTA tubes by collaborating institutions according to the institutions' own protocols. For TCRbeta analysis, collaborators shipped samples as frozen whole blood, isolated PBMCs, or DNA extracted from either of those sample types. This TCR derives from a human donor in a cohort sampled during active COVID-19. The receptor chain draws on TRBV6-5 and TRBJ2-7; TRBD2 aligns with 10 central bases. Input material: peripheral blood. The sequenced DNA is TGTGCCAGCGCGAAGCGGGAGGGCCGCTACGAGCAGTACTTC. Its translation is CASAKREGRYEQYF.